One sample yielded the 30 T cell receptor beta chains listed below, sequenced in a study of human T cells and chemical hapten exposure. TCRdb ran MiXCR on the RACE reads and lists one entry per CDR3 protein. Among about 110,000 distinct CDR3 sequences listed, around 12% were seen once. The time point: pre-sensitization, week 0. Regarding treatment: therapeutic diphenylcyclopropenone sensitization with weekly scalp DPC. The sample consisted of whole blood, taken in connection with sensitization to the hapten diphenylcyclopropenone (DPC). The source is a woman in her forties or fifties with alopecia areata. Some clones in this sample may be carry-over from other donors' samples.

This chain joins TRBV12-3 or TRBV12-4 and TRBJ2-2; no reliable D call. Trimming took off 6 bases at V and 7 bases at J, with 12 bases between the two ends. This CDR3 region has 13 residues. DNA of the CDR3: TGTGCCAGCAGCCCCTTGAGTTACGGGGAGCTGTTTTTT. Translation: CASSPLSYGELFF.

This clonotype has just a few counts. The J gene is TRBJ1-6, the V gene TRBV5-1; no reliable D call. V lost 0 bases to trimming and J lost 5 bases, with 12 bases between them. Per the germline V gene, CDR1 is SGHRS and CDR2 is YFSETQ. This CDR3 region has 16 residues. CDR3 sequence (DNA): TGCGCCAGCAGCTTGGGGACTGCAGAGGATAATTCACCCCTCCACTTT. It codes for CASSLGTAEDNSPLHF.

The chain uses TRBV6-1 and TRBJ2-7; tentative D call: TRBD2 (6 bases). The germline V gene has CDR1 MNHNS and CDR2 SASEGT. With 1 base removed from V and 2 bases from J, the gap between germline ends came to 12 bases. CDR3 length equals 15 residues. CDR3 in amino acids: CASSEDLRGPYEQYF. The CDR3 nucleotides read TGTGCCAGCAGTGAAGATTTGCGGGGCCCCTACGAGCAGTACTTC.

CDR3 DNA sequence: TGTGCCAGCACCCTCAGCACTGAAGCTTTCTTT. It codes for CASTLSTEAFF. The chain recombines TRBV28 with TRBJ1-1; D not resolved. The V end lost 7 bases, the J end lost 4 bases, and 7 bases lay between the germline ends. The CDR3 consists of 11 residues. Germline V lookup: CDR1 MDHEN, CDR2 SYDVKM. The whole variable domain, filled in from reference TRBV28 and TRBJ1-1, reads DVKVTQSSRYLVKRTGEKVFLECVQDMDHENMFWYRQDPGLGLRLIYFSYDVKMKEKGDIPEGYSVSREKKERFSLILESASTNQTSMYLCASTLSTEAFFGQGTRLTVV.

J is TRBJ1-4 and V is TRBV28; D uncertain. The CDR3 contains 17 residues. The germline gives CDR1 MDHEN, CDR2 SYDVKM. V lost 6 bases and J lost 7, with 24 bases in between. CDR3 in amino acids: CASRPAPPRRYSEKLFF. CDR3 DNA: TGTGCCAGCAGACCGGCACCTCCTCGCCGTTACAGTGAAAAACTGTTTTTT.

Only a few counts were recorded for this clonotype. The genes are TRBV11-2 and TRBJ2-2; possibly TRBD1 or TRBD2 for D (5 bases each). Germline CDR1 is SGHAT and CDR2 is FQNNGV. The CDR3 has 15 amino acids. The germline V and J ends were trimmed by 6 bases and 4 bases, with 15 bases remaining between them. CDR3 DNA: TGTGCCAGCAGATGGACCGGGACGACCACCGGGGAGCTGTTTTTT. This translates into CASRWTGTTTGELFF.

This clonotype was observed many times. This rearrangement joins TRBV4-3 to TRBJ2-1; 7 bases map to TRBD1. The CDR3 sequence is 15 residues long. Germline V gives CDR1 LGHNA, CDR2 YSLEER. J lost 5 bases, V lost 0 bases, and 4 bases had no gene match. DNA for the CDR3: TGCGCCAGCAGCCAAGATAGAGGGACAGACAATGAGCAGTTCTTC. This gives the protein CASSQDRGTDNEQFF.

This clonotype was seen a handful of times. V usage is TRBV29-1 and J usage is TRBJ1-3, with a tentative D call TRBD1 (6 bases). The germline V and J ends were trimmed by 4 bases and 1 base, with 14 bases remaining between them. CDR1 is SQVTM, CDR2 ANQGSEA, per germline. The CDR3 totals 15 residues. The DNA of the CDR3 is TGCAGCGTTGTTGAGGGACAAAGTTCTGGAAACACCATATATTTT. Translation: CSVVEGQSSGNTIYF.

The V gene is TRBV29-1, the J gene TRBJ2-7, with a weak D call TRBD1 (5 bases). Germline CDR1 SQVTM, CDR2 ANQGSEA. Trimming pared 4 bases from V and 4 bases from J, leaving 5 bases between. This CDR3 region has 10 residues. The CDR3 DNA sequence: TGCAGCGTTGGACAGTACGAGCAGTACTTC. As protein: CSVGQYEQYF.

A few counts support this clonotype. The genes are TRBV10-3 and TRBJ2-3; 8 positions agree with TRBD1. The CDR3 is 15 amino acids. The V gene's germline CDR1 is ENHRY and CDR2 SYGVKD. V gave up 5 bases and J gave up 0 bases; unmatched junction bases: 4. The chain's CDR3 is CAISPGQGSTDTQYF. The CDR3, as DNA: TGTGCCATCAGTCCCGGACAGGGAAGCACAGATACGCAGTATTTT.

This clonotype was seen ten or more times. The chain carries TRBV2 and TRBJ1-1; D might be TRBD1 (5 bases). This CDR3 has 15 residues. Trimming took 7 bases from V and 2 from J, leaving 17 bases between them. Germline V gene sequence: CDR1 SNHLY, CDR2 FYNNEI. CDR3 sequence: CASKQGVTINTEAFF. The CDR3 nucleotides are TGTGCCAGCAAGCAGGGCGTAACCATTAACACTGAAGCTTTCTTT.

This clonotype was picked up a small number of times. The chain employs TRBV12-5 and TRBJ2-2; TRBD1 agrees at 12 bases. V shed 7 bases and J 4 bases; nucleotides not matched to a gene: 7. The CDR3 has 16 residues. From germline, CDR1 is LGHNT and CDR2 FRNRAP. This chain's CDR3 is CASALGTGGVTGELFF. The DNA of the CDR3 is TGTGCTAGTGCTTTAGGGACAGGGGGCGTCACCGGGGAGCTGTTTTTT.

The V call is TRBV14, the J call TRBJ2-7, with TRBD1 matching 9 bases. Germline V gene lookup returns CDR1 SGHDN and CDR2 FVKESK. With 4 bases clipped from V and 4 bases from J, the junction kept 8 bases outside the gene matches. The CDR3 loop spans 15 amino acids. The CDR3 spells CASSPYRGPAYEQYF. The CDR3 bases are TGTGCCAGCAGCCCTTACAGGGGGCCGGCGTACGAGCAGTACTTC.

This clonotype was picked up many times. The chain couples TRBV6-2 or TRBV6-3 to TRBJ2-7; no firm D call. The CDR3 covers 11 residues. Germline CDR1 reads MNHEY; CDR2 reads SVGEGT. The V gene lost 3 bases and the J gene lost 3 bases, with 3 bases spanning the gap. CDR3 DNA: TGTGCCAGCAGTTATCACTACGAGCAGTACTTC. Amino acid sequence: CASSYHYEQYF.

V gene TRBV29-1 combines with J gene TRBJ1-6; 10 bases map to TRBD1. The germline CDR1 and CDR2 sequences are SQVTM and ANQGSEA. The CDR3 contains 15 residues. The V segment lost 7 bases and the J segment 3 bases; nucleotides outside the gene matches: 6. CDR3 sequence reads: CSGPGQGYYNSPLHF. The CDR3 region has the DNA TGCAGCGGTCCGGGACAGGGGTACTATAATTCACCCCTCCACTTT.

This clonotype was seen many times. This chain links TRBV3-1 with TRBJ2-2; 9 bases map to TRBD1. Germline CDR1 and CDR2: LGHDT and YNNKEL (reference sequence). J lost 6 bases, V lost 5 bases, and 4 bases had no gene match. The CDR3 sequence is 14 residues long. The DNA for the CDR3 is TGTGCCAGCAGCTGGACAGGGGTGGCCGGGGAGCTGTTTTTT. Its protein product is CASSWTGVAGELFF.

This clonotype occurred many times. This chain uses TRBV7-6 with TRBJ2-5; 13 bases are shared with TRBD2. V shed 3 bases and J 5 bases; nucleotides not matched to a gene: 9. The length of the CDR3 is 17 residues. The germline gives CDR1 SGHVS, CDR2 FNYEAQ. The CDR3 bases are TGTGCCAGCAGCTTTACTAGCGGGGGGGCCGATTCGGAGACCCAGTACTTC. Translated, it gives CASSFTSGGADSETQYF.

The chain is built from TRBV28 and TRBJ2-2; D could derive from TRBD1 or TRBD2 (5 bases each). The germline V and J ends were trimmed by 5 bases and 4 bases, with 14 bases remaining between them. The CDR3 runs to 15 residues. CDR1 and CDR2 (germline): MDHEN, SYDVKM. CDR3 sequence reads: CASSLAGTGTGELFF. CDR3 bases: TGTGCCAGCAGTCTCGCAGGGACGGGCACCGGGGAGCTGTTTTTT.

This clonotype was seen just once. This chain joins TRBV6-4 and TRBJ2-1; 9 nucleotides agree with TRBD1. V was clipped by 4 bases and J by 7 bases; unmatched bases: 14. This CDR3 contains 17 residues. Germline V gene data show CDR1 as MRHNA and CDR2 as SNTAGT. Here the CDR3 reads CASSVTAGTGIWNEQFF. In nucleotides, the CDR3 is TGTGCCAGCAGTGTAACCGCCGGGACAGGGATTTGGAATGAGCAGTTCTTC.

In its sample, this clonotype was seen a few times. CDR3 bases: TGTGCCAGCAGCTTAGGAGGATACAATCAGCCCCAGCATTTT. It is translated as CASSLGGYNQPQHF. The V call is TRBV7-2, the J call TRBJ1-5; D not resolved. V lost 1 base, J lost 3 bases, and 7 bases lay in between. CDR3 size: 14 residues. Germline values: CDR1 SGHTA, CDR2 FQGNSA.

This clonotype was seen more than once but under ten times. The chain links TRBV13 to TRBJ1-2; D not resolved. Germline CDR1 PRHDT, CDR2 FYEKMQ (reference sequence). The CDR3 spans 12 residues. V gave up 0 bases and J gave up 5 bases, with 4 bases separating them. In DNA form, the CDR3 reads TGTGCCAGCAGCTTAGGCCCATATGGCTACACCTTC. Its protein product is CASSLGPYGYTF. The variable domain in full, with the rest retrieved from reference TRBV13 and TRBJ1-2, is AAGVIQSPRHLIKEKRETATLKCYPIPRHDTVYWYQQGPGQDPQFLISFYEKMQSDKGSIPDRFSAQQFSDYHSELNMSSLELGDSALYFCASSLGPYGYTFGSGTRLTVV.

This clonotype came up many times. The CDR3 region has the DNA TGTGCCAGCAGTTTCGGGGGGCTGGAGACCCAGTACTTC. It yields the protein CASSFGGLETQYF. The V and J genes are TRBV27 and TRBJ2-5, with a possible D match to TRBD2 (7 bases). This CDR3 is 13 amino acids long. V lost 3 bases and J 5 bases, leaving 10 bases between the germline ends. CDR1 MNHEY and CDR2 SMNVEV come from the germline V gene (reference sequence).

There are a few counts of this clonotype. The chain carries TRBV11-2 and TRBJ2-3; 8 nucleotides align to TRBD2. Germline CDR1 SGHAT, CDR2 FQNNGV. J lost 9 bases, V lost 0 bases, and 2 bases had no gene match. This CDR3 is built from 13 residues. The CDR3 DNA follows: TGTGCCAGCAGCTTAGATCGGGAGGGCACGCAGTATTTT. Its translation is CASSLDREGTQYF.

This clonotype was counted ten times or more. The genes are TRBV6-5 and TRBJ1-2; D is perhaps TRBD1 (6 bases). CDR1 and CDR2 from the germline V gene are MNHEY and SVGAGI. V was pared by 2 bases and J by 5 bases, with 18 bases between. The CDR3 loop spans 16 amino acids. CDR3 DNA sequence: TGTGCCAGCAGTTACACCAATCCGTCCAGGGGTTATGGCTACACCTTC. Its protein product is CASSYTNPSRGYGYTF.

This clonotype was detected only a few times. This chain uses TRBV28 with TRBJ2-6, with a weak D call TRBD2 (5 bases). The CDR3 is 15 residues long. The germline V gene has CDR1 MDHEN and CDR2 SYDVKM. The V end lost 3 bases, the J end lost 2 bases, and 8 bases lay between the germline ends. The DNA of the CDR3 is TGTGCCAGCAGTTTCGGAGGAACTGGGGCCAACGTCCTGACTTTC. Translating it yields CASSFGGTGANVLTF.

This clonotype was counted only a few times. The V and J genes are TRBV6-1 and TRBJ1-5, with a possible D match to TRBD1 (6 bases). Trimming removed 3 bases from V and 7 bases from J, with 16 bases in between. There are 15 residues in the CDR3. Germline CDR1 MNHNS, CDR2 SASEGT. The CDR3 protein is CASSEGQGSWQPQHF. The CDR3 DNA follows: TGTGCCAGCAGTGAGGGCCAGGGGTCGTGGCAGCCCCAGCATTTT.

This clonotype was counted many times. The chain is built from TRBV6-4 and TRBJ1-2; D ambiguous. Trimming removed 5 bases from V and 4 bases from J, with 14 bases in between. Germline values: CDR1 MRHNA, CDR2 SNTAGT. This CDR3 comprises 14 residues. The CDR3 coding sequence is TGTGCCAGCAGTCGCTGGCTGGATGGCTATGGCTACACCTTC. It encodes CASSRWLDGYGYTF.

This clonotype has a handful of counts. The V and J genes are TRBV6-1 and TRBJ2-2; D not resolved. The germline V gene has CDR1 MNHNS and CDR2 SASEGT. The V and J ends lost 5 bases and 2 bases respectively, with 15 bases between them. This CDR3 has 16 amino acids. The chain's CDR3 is CASSKGQTYNTGELFF. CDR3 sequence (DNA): TGTGCCAGCAGTAAGGGTCAGACTTACAACACCGGGGAGCTGTTTTTT.

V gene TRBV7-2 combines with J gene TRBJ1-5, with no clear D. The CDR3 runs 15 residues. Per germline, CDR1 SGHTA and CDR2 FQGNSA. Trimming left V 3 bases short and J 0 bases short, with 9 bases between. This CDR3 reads CASSLLGNSNQPQHF. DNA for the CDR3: TGTGCCAGCAGCTTGCTTGGTAATAGCAATCAGCCCCAGCATTTT. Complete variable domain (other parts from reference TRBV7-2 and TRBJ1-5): GAGVSQSPSNKVTEKGKDVELRCDPISGHTALYWYRQSLGQGLEFLIYFQGNSAPDKSGLPSDRFSAERTGGSVSTLTIQRTQQEDSAVYLCASSLLGNSNQPQHFGDGTRLSIL.

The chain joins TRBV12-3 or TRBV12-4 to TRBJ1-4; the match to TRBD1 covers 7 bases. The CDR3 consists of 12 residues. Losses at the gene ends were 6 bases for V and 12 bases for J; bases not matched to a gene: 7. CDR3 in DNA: TGTGCCAGCAGCCGCGACAGGGTTCAACTGTTTTTT. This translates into CASSRDRVQLFF.